A single sample is the source of the 13 T cell receptor beta chains below, sequenced in a study of blood T cell repertoires in COVID-19. The protocol was immunoSEQ multiplex PCR, while the TCRdb copy is restricted to in-frame clones and leaves out a portion. The sample includes about 210,000 clones, approximately 91% of them seen just once. The sequencing sample was made of peripheral blood. These receptors were collected from a man aged 35-49 years with acute or convalescent COVID-19.

This clone was detected only a few times. The V and J genes are TRBV10-1 and TRBJ2-3; 12 bases match TRBD2. Germline V gene sequence: CDR1 WNHNN, CDR2 SYGVQD (reference sequence). The CDR3 length is 14 residues. V shed 4 bases and J 9 bases; nucleotides not matched to a gene: 5. The CDR3 reads CASSVLAGGGTQYF. The CDR3, as DNA: TGCGCCAGCAGTGTACTAGCGGGGGGCGGAACGCAGTATTTT.

DNA for the CDR3: TGTGCCAGCAGCCCCCAAAGGAGCCTAAATAACTATGGCTACACCTTC. It yields the protein CASSPQRSLNNYGYTF. The V and J genes are TRBV9 and TRBJ1-2; D gene uncertain. CDR1 is SGDLS and CDR2 is YYNGEE in the germline V gene. Trimming stripped 4 bases from V and 1 base from J, with 17 bases between. This CDR3 has 16 residues.

The chain joins TRBV28 to TRBJ2-1, with 14 bases that match TRBD2. CDR1 and CDR2 from the germline V gene are MDHEN and SYDVKM. The CDR3 is 15 amino acids. J was trimmed by 9 bases and V by 4 bases; bases with no gene match: 5. The CDR3 DNA reads as TGTGCCAGCAGTTACGGGACTAGCGGGAGTTCTGAGCAGTTCTTC. This encodes CASSYGTSGSSEQFF.

The sample holds one count of this clone. The chain recombines TRBV11-2 with TRBJ2-5; 11 bases are a match to TRBD2. The CDR3 has 16 residues. CDR1 and CDR2 (germline): SGHAT, FQNNGV. After removal of 6 bases from V and 5 bases from J, the junction contained 11 bases not matched to a gene. Written as DNA, the CDR3 is TGTGCCAGCAGTACCTTAGCGGGGGGGGCGTTTGAGACCCAGTACTTC. Translation: CASSTLAGGAFETQYF.

The chain is built from TRBV5-1 and TRBJ2-2, with 11 nucleotides matching TRBD2. Germline CDR1 and CDR2: SGHRS and YFSETQ. CDR3 size: 17 residues. The V and J ends lost 5 bases and 4 bases, in that order; junction bases with no gene match: 10. The DNA of the CDR3 is TGCGCCAGCAGTACCCGGCCTAGCGGGGGGACCACCGGGGAGCTGTTTTTT. Translating gives CASSTRPSGGTTGELFF.

V usage is TRBV18 and J usage is TRBJ2-1, with TRBD1 matching over 9 bases. CDR3 length equals 15 residues. V lost 5 bases, J lost 5 bases, and 7 bases stayed unmatched. Germline V gene sequence: CDR1 KGHSH, CDR2 LQKENI. This chain's CDR3 is CASSARTGANNEQFF. The CDR3 region has the DNA TGTGCCAGCTCAGCGCGGACAGGGGCTAACAATGAGCAGTTCTTC.

The rearrangement uses TRBV9 and TRBJ2-5; 7 nucleotides agree with TRBD2. V lost 4 bases to trimming and J lost 1 base; unmatched junction nucleotides: 10. Germline-derived CDR1 and CDR2 are SGDLS and YYNGEE. The CDR3 is 16 residues long. The CDR3 DNA sequence: TGTGCCAGCAGCTCAGCTGGGGGGGGTGGCCAAGAGACCCAGTACTTC. It yields the protein CASSSAGGGGQETQYF.

The rearrangement links TRBV18 to TRBJ1-1; D is possibly TRBD1 (5 bases). CDR3 length: 15 residues. V was cut by 6 bases and J by 0 bases, with 14 bases left in between. Per the germline V gene, CDR1 is KGHSH and CDR2 is LQKENI. The CDR3 DNA sequence: TGTGCCAGCTCCCTCGGCGAAGGGGTGAACACTGAAGCTTTCTTT. This encodes CASSLGEGVNTEAFF. The full variable domain, with the rest looked up from reference TRBV18 and TRBJ1-1, is NAGVMQNPRHLVRRRGQEARLRCSPMKGHSHVYWYRQLPEEGLKFMVYLQKENIIDESGMPKERFSAEFPKEGPSILRIQQVVRGDSAAYFCASSLGEGVNTEAFFGQGTRLTVV.

The chain employs TRBV27 and TRBJ2-3, with 7 bases that match TRBD2. The germline V gene has CDR1 MNHEY and CDR2 SMNVEV (reference sequence). Trimming removed 3 bases from V and 6 bases from J; junction bases left unmatched: 9. CDR3 size: 15 residues. The CDR3 nucleotides read TGTGCCAGCAGTTTGGTGGCGGGAGAGGAGGATACGCAGTATTTT. Its translation: CASSLVAGEEDTQYF.

V usage is TRBV24-1 and J usage is TRBJ2-3; 8 nucleotides agree with TRBD2. The length of the CDR3 is 18 residues. Germline V gene data show CDR1 as KGHDR and CDR2 as SFDVKD. Unmatched junction bases numbered 15, after V lost 6 bases and J lost 2 bases. The CDR3 region is CATSPLPASGLVTDTQYF. The CDR3 DNA is TGTGCCACCAGTCCACTCCCGGCTAGCGGGCTAGTCACAGATACGCAGTATTTT.

CDR3 sequence reads: CASSRTGETNEKLFF. The CDR3 region has the DNA TGTGCCAGTAGTAGAACAGGGGAAACTAATGAAAAACTGTTTTTT. The rearrangement links TRBV19 to TRBJ1-4; 7 bases line up with TRBD1. The trim removed 4 bases at V and 1 base at J, leaving 3 bases unmatched. Germline lookup yields CDR1 LNHDA and CDR2 SQIVND (reference sequence). The CDR3 is made up of 15 amino acids.

V and J are TRBV6-1 and TRBJ2-7; the D gene is possibly TRBD2 (6 bases). The CDR3 runs to 16 residues. Per the germline V gene, CDR1 is MNHNS and CDR2 is SASEGT. The V end lost 1 base, the J end lost 5 bases, and 18 bases lay between the germline ends. CDR3 sequence reads: CASSEGPGRARNEQYF. The CDR3 bases are TGTGCCAGCAGTGAAGGTCCCGGGAGAGCGAGAAACGAGCAGTACTTC.

This clone was observed once. J is TRBJ1-1 and V is TRBV7-6; D is unclear. Germline V gene data show CDR1 as SGHVS and CDR2 as FNYEAQ. The CDR3 contains 13 residues. Trimming cost V 0 bases and J 4 bases, with 6 bases left between them. The CDR3 bases are TGTGCCAGCAGCTTAGCGCACTCCACTGAAGCTTTCTTT. Translated, it gives CASSLAHSTEAFF.